This TCR beta chain derives from a study of a mutant IDH1 vaccine in newly diagnosed glioma. Study in general: Vaccine administration was initiated 4-6 weeks following radiotherapy alone, or with temozolomide cycles. Sex distribution of treated patients was around 62% male and roughly 40% female; mean age was around 40 years. Earlier treatment was radiotherapy, temozolomide, or both, with most getting both.

V was pared by 0 bases and J by 7 bases, with 6 bases between. This CDR3 is built from 13 residues. Germline CDR1 reads MGHRA; CDR2 reads YSYEKL. Clones were read by immunoSEQ multiplex PCR, and TCRdb kept only the in-frame ones, dropping some. The repertoire consists of about 58,000 clones, with about 86% occurring once and the leading ten covering about 7.7%. Notes on this clone: Its antigen is not identified.

The sample's time point: week 5, during vaccination. Each vaccine dose was 300 ug of mutant IDH1 20-mer peptide, with topical imiquimod. Study-wide results and caveats: Vaccine-induced immune responses occurred in 93.3% of patients.

The sequencing here drew on PBMCs, taken from a glioma patient whose treatment included an IDH1 peptide vaccine. The chain recombines TRBV4-1 with TRBJ2-2, with unresolved D. The TCR sequence derives from a woman between 50 and 59 years old with glioma. In DNA, the CDR3 is TGCGCCAGCAGCCAAGATGGCCTCGGGGAGCTGTTTTTT. Its protein product is CASSQDGLGELFF.